This section outlines one TCR beta chain sequence together with its context. No antigen is known for it. The CDR3 has 15 amino acids. CDR1 is LNHDA, CDR2 SQIVND, per germline (reference sequence). The V gene lost 5 bases and the J gene lost 5 bases, with 16 bases spanning the gap. Sequenced by immunoSEQ multiplex PCR; TCRdb stores in-frame clones only, minus some. The table shows 90,000 to 120,000 clones, with 91% occurring only once. This record comes from a study of OX40 agonist ivuxolimab in advanced cancers. General study points: Still undetermined is the antigen specificity of the expanded peripheral T cells. Individuals who were partial responders at 0.1-3.0 mg/kg had clonal expansion that ranked among the lowest.

The origin of this receptor is an adult with an advanced solid tumor such as melanoma, head and neck, liver or kidney cancer. This rearrangement joins TRBV19 to TRBJ1-3, with D tentatively TRBD1 (5 bases). The input for sequencing was CD4+ or CD8+ T cells sorted from blood, taken in a trial of the OX40 agonist ivuxolimab. CDR3 sequence (DNA): TGTGCCAGTAGTGCAGGGTTGACCCCCCGAAACACCATATATTTT. It yields the protein CASSAGLTPRNTIYF.